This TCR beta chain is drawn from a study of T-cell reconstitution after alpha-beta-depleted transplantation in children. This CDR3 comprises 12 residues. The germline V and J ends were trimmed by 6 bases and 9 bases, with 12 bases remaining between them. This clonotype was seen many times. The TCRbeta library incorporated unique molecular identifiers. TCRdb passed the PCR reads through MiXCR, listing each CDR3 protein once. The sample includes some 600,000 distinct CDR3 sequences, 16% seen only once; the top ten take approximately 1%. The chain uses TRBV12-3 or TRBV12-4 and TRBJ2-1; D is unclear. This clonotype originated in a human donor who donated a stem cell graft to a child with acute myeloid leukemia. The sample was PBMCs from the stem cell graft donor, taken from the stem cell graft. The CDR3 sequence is CASRVAGREQFF. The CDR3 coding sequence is TGTGCCAGCAGAGTCGCTGGGCGTGAGCAGTTCTTC.